This T cell receptor (beta chain) was identified in a study of blood T cell repertoires in COVID-19. Cohort allocation depended upon clinical history that participants reported. The method was immunoSEQ multiplex PCR; TCRdb's version includes in-frame clones alone and lacks a portion of them. The top ten clones hold approximately 9.6% of a sample with 200,000 to 300,000 clones, about 82% of them seen once. Trimming cost V 0 bases and J 1 base; bases outside gene matches: 5. The germline V gene encodes CDR1 SGDLS and CDR2 YYNGEE. The CDR3 is made up of 16 amino acids. Sequencing was performed on PBMCs or T cells enriched from blood (not recorded which). The sequence was obtained from a woman aged 50 to 60 with acute COVID-19. J is TRBJ2-5 and V is TRBV9; 8 bases align to TRBD2. DNA for the CDR3: TGTGCCAGCAGCGTAGTTGCGGGGGGCCCCCAAGAGACCCAGTACTTC. This codes for CASSVVAGGPQETQYF.